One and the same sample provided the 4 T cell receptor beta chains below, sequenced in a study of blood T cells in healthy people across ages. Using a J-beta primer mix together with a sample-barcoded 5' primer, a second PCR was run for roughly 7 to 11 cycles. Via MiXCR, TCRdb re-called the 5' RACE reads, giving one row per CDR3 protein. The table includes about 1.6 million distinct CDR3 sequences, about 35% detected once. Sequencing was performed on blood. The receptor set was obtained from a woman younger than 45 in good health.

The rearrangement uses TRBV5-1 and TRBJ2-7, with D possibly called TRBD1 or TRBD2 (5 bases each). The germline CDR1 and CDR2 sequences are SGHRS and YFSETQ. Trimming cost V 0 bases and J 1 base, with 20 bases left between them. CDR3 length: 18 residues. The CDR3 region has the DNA TGCGCCAGCAGCTTGGAGGTAATCCTAGGTGGGGGATCCTACGAGCAGTACTTC. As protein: CASSLEVILGGGSYEQYF.

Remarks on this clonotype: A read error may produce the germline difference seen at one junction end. The CDR3 DNA sequence: TGCGCCAGCAGCTTGGCCCGCGGGGATACGCGGTATTTT. Translated: CASSLARGDTRYF. This chain connects TRBV5-1 to TRBJ2-3; D might be TRBD2 (6 bases). The CDR3 runs 13 residues. CDR1 is SGHRS, CDR2 YFSETQ, per germline.

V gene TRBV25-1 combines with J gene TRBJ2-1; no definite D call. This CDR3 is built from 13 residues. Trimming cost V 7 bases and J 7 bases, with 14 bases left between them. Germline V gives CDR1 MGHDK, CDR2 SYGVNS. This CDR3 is CASMGKGPNEQFF. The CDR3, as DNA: TGTGCCAGCATGGGAAAGGGCCCAAATGAGCAGTTCTTC.

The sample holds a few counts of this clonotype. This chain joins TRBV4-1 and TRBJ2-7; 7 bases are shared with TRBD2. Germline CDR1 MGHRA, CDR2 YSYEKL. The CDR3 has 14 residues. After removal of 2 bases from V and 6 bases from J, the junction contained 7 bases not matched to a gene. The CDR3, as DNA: TGCGCCAGCAGCCAAAGGGGAACTAGCGCCGAGCAGTACTTC. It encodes CASSQRGTSAEQYF.